This is a list of T cell receptor beta chains from one sample in a study of blood T cell repertoires in COVID-19. Generated by immunoSEQ multiplex PCR, the TCRdb table keeps only in-frame clones and is missing some. Among 200,000 to 250,000 clones listed, 88% were seen once. The sequencing sample was made of PBMCs or T cells enriched from blood (not recorded which). These receptors were collected from a woman in her thirties who had recovered from COVID-19. Each CDR3 is given with its conserved first and last residue. The D gene is left open where the match is weak. Clone size appears in some rows only: once, few, many, or a class for an expanded clone.

DNA: TGTGCCATCAGTGAGTCCGGACAGGGGATCACCGGGGAGCTGTTTTTT
CDR3: CAISESGQGITGELFF
length: 16
D: TRBD1
J: TRBJ2-2
size: .
V: TRBV10-3

DNA: TGTGCCAGCAGTTATTCGACAGGGCAAGGGAACACTGAAGCTTTCTTT
CDR3: CASSYSTGQGNTEAFF
length: 16
D: TRBD1
J: TRBJ1-1
size: once
V: TRBV6-5

DNA: TGTGCCAGCAGCTCTACGCCGGGACAAAGAAATTCACCCCTCCACTTT
CDR3: CASSSTPGQRNSPLHF
length: 16
D: .
J: TRBJ1-6
size: .
V: TRBV14

DNA: TGTGCCAGCAGCCCCGGGAGGGGCGGTCAGCCCCAGCATTTT
CDR3: CASSPGRGGQPQHF
length: 14
D: .
J: TRBJ1-5
size: .
V: TRBV6-5

DNA: TGTGCCAGCAGCTTAGTAGGGACACGGAATGAAGCTTTCTTT
CDR3: CASSLVGTRNEAFF
length: 14
D: .
J: TRBJ1-1
size: once
V: TRBV7-2

DNA: TGTGCCAGCAGCACTAGCGGGGGGGCCCACGAGCAGTACTTC
CDR3: CASSTSGGAHEQYF
length: 14
D: TRBD2
J: TRBJ2-7
size: few
V: TRBV6-5

DNA: TGTGCCAGCGGGCGGGGGGGCCCTGAAGCTTTCTTT
CDR3: CASGRGGPEAFF
length: 12
D: .
J: TRBJ1-1
size: .
V: TRBV12-3/TRBV12-4

DNA: TGCGCCAGCAGCTTGGCAGTGACAGATACCTACAATGAGCAGTTCTTC
CDR3: CASSLAVTDTYNEQFF
length: 16
D: .
J: TRBJ2-1
size: .
V: TRBV5-1

DNA: TGTGCCAGTAGTATCGTACTTCAAGAGACCCAGTACTTC
CDR3: CASSIVLQETQYF
length: 13
D: .
J: TRBJ2-5
size: .
V: TRBV19

DNA: TGTGCCAGCAGTTACTCGGGGTTAGCGGGGAATGAGCAGTTCTTC
CDR3: CASSYSGLAGNEQFF
length: 15
D: TRBD2
J: TRBJ2-1
size: .
V: TRBV6-2/TRBV6-3

DNA: TGCGCCAGCAGCTTTCGGCGGGCAACTCGAGAGACCCAGTACTTC
CDR3: CASSFRRATRETQYF
length: 15
D: .
J: TRBJ2-5
size: .
V: TRBV5-1

DNA: TGTGCCATCAGTGAGTTTCTACAGGGGGCGGTTGGAAACACCATATATTTT
CDR3: CAISEFLQGAVGNTIYF
length: 17
D: TRBD1
J: TRBJ1-3
size: .
V: TRBV10-3

DNA: TGTGCCAGCGGTGGGCTGGTCTATGGCTACACCTTC
CDR3: CASGGLVYGYTF
length: 12
D: .
J: TRBJ1-2
size: .
V: TRBV7-3

DNA: TGTGCCAGCAGCCAAGTAACAGCAGGGGCCTACACTGAAGCTTTCTTT
CDR3: CASSQVTAGAYTEAFF
length: 16
D: .
J: TRBJ1-1
size: .
V: TRBV3-1/TRBV3-2

DNA: TGTGCCAGCAGCGTTATAGGAGGGATACCACACCAAGAGACCCAGTACTTC
CDR3: CASSVIGGIPHQETQYF
length: 17
D: .
J: TRBJ2-5
size: .
V: TRBV9

DNA: TGCGCCAGCAGCCAGACAGGGAACTATGGCTACACCTTC
CDR3: CASSQTGNYGYTF
length: 13
D: TRBD1
J: TRBJ1-2
size: once
V: TRBV5-1

DNA: TGCAGCGTTGAAGGTAGACAGGGGAAGGTTGAAGCTTTCTTT
CDR3: CSVEGRQGKVEAFF
length: 14
D: TRBD1
J: TRBJ1-1
size: .
V: TRBV29-1

DNA: TGTGCCAGCAGCCTGACTTTCCGCAGAGAAAAACTGTTTTTT
CDR3: CASSLTFRREKLFF
length: 14
D: .
J: TRBJ1-4
size: few
V: TRBV27

DNA: TGCGCCAGCAGCCAAGGGTACGGGGGGCGACGGGCTGAAGCTTTCTTT
CDR3: CASSQGYGGRRAEAFF
length: 16
D: .
J: TRBJ1-1
size: .
V: TRBV4-1

DNA: TGTGCCAGCAGCCCCCGGGACACTCAAGGCTACACCTTC
CDR3: CASSPRDTQGYTF
length: 13
D: .
J: TRBJ1-2
size: .
V: TRBV2

DNA: TGTGCCAGCAGAGCCCCACCGGGGAGGGGGCAAGAGACCCAGTACTTC
CDR3: CASRAPPGRGQETQYF
length: 16
D: .
J: TRBJ2-5
size: .
V: TRBV25-1

DNA: TGTGCCAGCAGCCTCAACAAAAAAGACGCGGGGGGTTTCTACGAGCAGTACTTC
CDR3: CASSLNKKDAGGFYEQYF
length: 18
D: TRBD2
J: TRBJ2-7
size: .
V: TRBV7-8

DNA: TGTGCCAGCATTCCCAGCGGGGGAGTCGGGGAGCTGTTTTTT
CDR3: CASIPSGGVGELFF
length: 14
D: .
J: TRBJ2-2
size: .
V: TRBV21-1

DNA: TGTGCCAGCAGCCAAGGAGATGACAGGTTATCCTCTGGAAACACCATATATTTT
CDR3: CASSQGDDRLSSGNTIYF
length: 18
D: .
J: TRBJ1-3
size: .
V: TRBV4-2

DNA: TGTGCCAGCAAGGGACAGGGCCGTCAGCCCCAGCATTTT
CDR3: CASKGQGRQPQHF
length: 13
D: TRBD1
J: TRBJ1-5
size: .
V: TRBV2

DNA: TGTGCCAGCAGCGTGGTGTCAGGGGGCGCGTATGGCTACACCTTC
CDR3: CASSVVSGGAYGYTF
length: 15
D: TRBD1
J: TRBJ1-2
size: few
V: TRBV9

DNA: TGTGCCAGCAGCTTATACTTGGAGGGCACTGAAGCTTTCTTT
CDR3: CASSLYLEGTEAFF
length: 14
D: .
J: TRBJ1-1
size: .
V: TRBV7-6

DNA: TGTGCCAGCAGCTTAAACCACGGGACAGCCAAGAGGACCCAGTACTTC
CDR3: CASSLNHGTAKRTQYF
length: 16
D: TRBD1
J: TRBJ2-5
size: .
V: TRBV11-2

DNA: TGTGCCAGCAGTTACTCCGGGACAGGGCGGGAAAAACTGTTTTTT
CDR3: CASSYSGTGREKLFF
length: 15
D: TRBD1
J: TRBJ1-4
size: .
V: TRBV6-5

DNA: TGTGCCAGCAGCTTAGACAGGGGAGGCTACGAGCAGTACTTC
CDR3: CASSLDRGGYEQYF
length: 14
D: .
J: TRBJ2-7
size: .
V: TRBV7-2

DNA: TGTGCCAGCAGCCAATGGGACAGGCCTCCCCCCTTTAGCTCCTACGAGCAGTACTTC
CDR3: CASSQWDRPPPFSSYEQYF
length: 19
D: TRBD1
J: TRBJ2-7
size: .
V: TRBV3-1/TRBV3-2

DNA: TGTGCCAGCAGTGAAGCAGGGTACTCCTACGAGCAGTACTTC
CDR3: CASSEAGYSYEQYF
length: 14
D: .
J: TRBJ2-7
size: .
V: TRBV25-1

DNA: TGTGCCAGCAGCGCCGGGACAGGGAGGGACAATGAGCAGTTCTTC
CDR3: CASSAGTGRDNEQFF
length: 15
D: TRBD1
J: TRBJ2-1
size: .
V: TRBV11-2

DNA: TGTGCCAGTAAGCGTCCCGCCTCTGGAAACACCATATATTTT
CDR3: CASKRPASGNTIYF
length: 14
D: .
J: TRBJ1-3
size: .
V: TRBV19

DNA: TGTGCCAGCAGCTTCGGTAGACTAGCGGGGGGATACGAGCAGTACTTC
CDR3: CASSFGRLAGGYEQYF
length: 16
D: TRBD2
J: TRBJ2-7
size: .
V: TRBV5-5

DNA: TGCGCCAGCAGAGGGGACAGCCAACAGTACTTC
CDR3: CASRGDSQQYF
length: 11
D: TRBD1
J: TRBJ2-4
size: .
V: TRBV5-1

DNA: TGTGCCAGCAGCCGGACACCAGTTAAAGCTTTCTTT
CDR3: CASSRTPVKAFF
length: 12
D: .
J: TRBJ1-1
size: .
V: TRBV6-2/TRBV6-3

DNA: TGTGCCAGCAGCCCTGCCGGGACAAACGCCGGAAACACCATATATTTT
CDR3: CASSPAGTNAGNTIYF
length: 16
D: .
J: TRBJ1-3
size: .
V: TRBV3-1/TRBV3-2

DNA: TGTGCCAGTAGCCGGGACAGCAAAGAGACCCAGTACTTC
CDR3: CASSRDSKETQYF
length: 13
D: TRBD1
J: TRBJ2-5
size: .
V: TRBV19

DNA: TGTGCCACCCAGACGGACAGGGGATTAAACGAGCAGTACTTC
CDR3: CATQTDRGLNEQYF
length: 14
D: TRBD1
J: TRBJ2-7
size: .
V: TRBV10-3

DNA: TGTGCCAGCAGTGATCCAGGGAAGGAGAACGGGGAGCTGTTTTTT
CDR3: CASSDPGKENGELFF
length: 15
D: .
J: TRBJ2-2
size: .
V: TRBV6-1

DNA: TGTGCCAGCAGTTACTCACCGGGAAATAATTCACCCCTCCACTTT
CDR3: CASSYSPGNNSPLHF
length: 15
D: .
J: TRBJ1-6
size: .
V: TRBV6-2/TRBV6-3

DNA: TGTGCCAGCAGCTTGGGGAGGTATAACTATGGCTACACCTTC
CDR3: CASSLGRYNYGYTF
length: 14
D: .
J: TRBJ1-2
size: .
V: TRBV5-6

DNA: TGTGCCAGCAGCTTACTGCCCCGGGACAGCTCCTACGAGCAGTACTTC
CDR3: CASSLLPRDSSYEQYF
length: 16
D: TRBD1
J: TRBJ2-7
size: .
V: TRBV7-3

DNA: TGTGCCAGCAGCCAAGAAGGCGGGACTCACACTGAAGCTTTCTTT
CDR3: CASSQEGGTHTEAFF
length: 15
D: .
J: TRBJ1-1
size: .
V: TRBV4-2

DNA: TGCGCCAGCAGCCGATTGAACAGTGAAAAACTGTTTTTT
CDR3: CASSRLNSEKLFF
length: 13
D: .
J: TRBJ1-4
size: .
V: TRBV4-3

DNA: TGCGCCAGCAGCTTAACCTCGACAGGTACTTCTGGAAACACCATATATTTT
CDR3: CASSLTSTGTSGNTIYF
length: 17
D: .
J: TRBJ1-3
size: .
V: TRBV5-1

DNA: TGTGCCAGCAGCCCCCCCTTTGTCCAGGGTAGTGATTGGGATCAGCCCCAGCATTTT
CDR3: CASSPPFVQGSDWDQPQHF
length: 19
D: .
J: TRBJ1-5
size: .
V: TRBV7-9

DNA: TGTGCCACTATGAGGACAGGGATGGGCGGGGAGCTGTTTTTT
CDR3: CATMRTGMGGELFF
length: 14
D: TRBD1
J: TRBJ2-2
size: .
V: TRBV19

DNA: TGTGCCAGCAGCTTGGAAATTTCTGGAGGGGGACAGGGAATAGGCGGCTACACCTTC
CDR3: CASSLEISGGGQGIGGYTF
length: 19
D: TRBD1
J: TRBJ1-2
size: .
V: TRBV5-4

DNA: TGTGCCAGCAGCCAATTCCGGGACTTGATCACAAATACGCAGTATTTT
CDR3: CASSQFRDLITNTQYF
length: 16
D: .
J: TRBJ2-3
size: .
V: TRBV11-2